Each of the 2 T cell receptor beta chains below was sequenced from the same sample in a study of T cell changes during pregnancy in multiple sclerosis. Assay used: immunoSEQ multiplex PCR; TCRdb lists only in-frame clones, some missing. The sample holds about 38,000 clones; more than 75% are singletons and the top ten take 6% to 7.5%. This material consisted of CD8+ T cells from peripheral blood mononuclear cells, taken in the third trimester of pregnancy. The receptors derive from a female donor with multiple sclerosis, enrolled in a pregnancy study.

The genes are TRBV7-9 and TRBJ1-6; D may be TRBD1 (6 bases). Trimming shortened V by 2 bases and J by 3 bases, and 14 bases separated the two germline ends. This CDR3 contains 17 residues. Germline V CDR1 and CDR2: SEHNR, FQNEAQ (reference sequence). The DNA of the CDR3 is TGTGCCAGCAGCTTAAGAGAGGGGGAGAGCTATAATTCACCCCTCCACTTT. Amino acids: CASSLREGESYNSPLHF.

This clone came up once. The J gene is TRBJ2-4, the V gene TRBV27; 8 bases match TRBD2. J was trimmed by 5 bases and V by 5 bases; bases with no gene match: 5. Looked up from germline, CDR1 is MNHEY and CDR2 is SMNVEV (reference sequence). The length of the CDR3 is 14 residues. CDR3 sequence (DNA): TGTGCCAGCAGTCCCCTCGGGGGGGAAAACATTCAGTACTTC. Translated: CASSPLGGENIQYF.